This T cell receptor (beta chain) was recorded in a study of control samples from healthy donors and cancer patients. Only in-frame clones appear in the TCRdb table, and some are missing; sequencing was by immunoSEQ multiplex PCR. This sample has over 150,000 clones, with approximately 94% found just once. This receptor was taken from a man in his forties or fifties in good health. Sequenced input: blood.

CDR3 in amino acids: CASSLTAWGYTF. For the CDR3, the DNA is TGTGCCAGCAGCTTGACGGCTTGGGGCTACACCTTC. This chain joins TRBV5-8 and TRBJ1-2; unclear D gene. Germline assignment: CDR1 SGHTS and CDR2 YDEGEE. V was shortened by 1 base and J by 8 bases, with 9 bases between the two germline ends. This CDR3 is 12 amino acids long.